One T cell receptor beta chain is described in this entry. What it binds is not known. This sample is part of a study of neoadjuvant anti-PD-1 for oral cavity cancer. Study summary: Most patients had three to four biweekly doses of 3 mg/kg nivolumab before resection.

Sequencing used immunoSEQ multiplex PCR; TCRdb keeps in-frame clones, though not all of them. The table has several thousand clones, roughly four fifths seen once; the top ten hold approximately 3.4%. CDR3 length: 13 residues. Trimming cost V 6 bases and J 9 bases, with 12 bases left between them. Germline V gives CDR1 MNHNS, CDR2 SASEGT. Study-wide findings and caveats: Higher pretreatment blood Treg/Th17 ratios correlated with higher pretreatment blood and lower post-treatment tumor TCRbeta clonality. Each response group had just a few patients in TCR analyses.

The sample consisted of PBMCs, taken before nivolumab (anti-PD-1) treatment. This TCR was sampled from a person between 35 and 79 years old with oral cavity squamous cell carcinoma. J is TRBJ1-6 and V is TRBV6-1; the D gene is possibly TRBD1 (6 bases). The chain's CDR3 is CASRRTDASPLHF. The CDR3 DNA is TGTGCCAGCAGAAGGACAGACGCTTCACCCCTCCACTTT.